What follows are 21 T cell receptor beta chains derived from one specimen sequenced in a study of blood T cells in healthy people across ages. The second PCR ran about 6 to 12 cycles with a sample-barcoded 5' primer and J-beta primers. In TCRdb, the 5' RACE reads were re-called with MiXCR into one record per CDR3 protein. The table shows about 780,000 distinct CDR3 sequences, with approximately 59% occurring only once. What was sequenced was blood. All receptors derive from a man younger than 45 in good health.

This clonotype occurred a few times. This chain joins TRBV27 and TRBJ2-7; 9 nucleotides agree with TRBD1. Losses at the gene ends were 3 bases for V and 0 bases for J; bases not matched to a gene: 3. The CDR3 has 15 amino acids. Germline-derived CDR1 and CDR2 are MNHEY and SMNVEV (reference sequence). In nucleotides, the CDR3 is TGTGCCAGCAGTTTTGGGACAGGGCTCTCCTACGAGCAGTACTTC. Translated, it gives CASSFGTGLSYEQYF.

This clonotype was observed a few times. The chain recombines TRBV3-1 with TRBJ2-1; 8 bases are a match to TRBD2. V shed 0 bases and J 1 base; nucleotides not matched to a gene: 5. Germline CDR1 LGHDT, CDR2 YNNKEL (reference sequence). The CDR3 length is 17 residues. CDR3: CASSQDLAGGSYNEQFF. CDR3 bases: TGTGCCAGCAGCCAAGATCTTGCGGGGGGTTCCTACAATGAGCAGTTCTTC.

V is TRBV4-3 and J is TRBJ2-1; D gene unclear. Germline assignment: CDR1 LGHNA and CDR2 YSLEER. The V end was cut by 1 base, the J end by 0 bases, with 13 bases between. The CDR3 runs to 17 residues. In DNA, the CDR3 is TGCGCCAGCAGCCAAGTACCCCAGCCTAGCTCCTACAATGAGCAGTTCTTC. It specifies CASSQVPQPSSYNEQFF.

The chain carries TRBV28 and TRBJ1-6, with TRBD1 identical over 8 bases. From germline, CDR1 is MDHEN and CDR2 SYDVKM. This CDR3 is built from 14 residues. The V gene end was trimmed by 7 bases and the J gene end by 10 bases; junction bases not matched to a gene: 9. CDR3: CASTPGQESSPLHF. CDR3 bases: TGTGCCAGCACCCCGGGACAGGAGAGCTCACCCCTCCACTTT.

This chain joins TRBV4-3 and TRBJ2-1, with a tentative D call TRBD1 (6 bases). The germline V gene encodes CDR1 LGHNA and CDR2 YSLEER. CDR3 length: 18 residues. With 0 bases removed from V and 5 bases from J, the gap between germline ends came to 20 bases. The CDR3 loop reads CASSQESRGQIFHNEQFF. The CDR3 region has the DNA TGCGCCAGCAGCCAAGAGAGCAGGGGTCAAATCTTCCACAATGAGCAGTTCTTC.

The V and J genes are TRBV9 and TRBJ2-3; D is unresolved. From germline, CDR1 is SGDLS and CDR2 YYNGEE. This CDR3 is 15 amino acids long. The V end lost 2 bases, the J end lost 1 base, and 11 bases lay between the germline ends. CDR3 amino acids: CASSVTLTGTDTQYF. The CDR3 DNA follows: TGTGCCAGCAGCGTGACTCTAACGGGCACAGATACGCAGTATTTT. Using reference TRBV9 and TRBJ2-3 for the parts outside the CDR3, the full variable domain is DSGVTQTPKHLITATGQRVTLRCSPRSGDLSVYWYQQSLDQGLQFLIQYYNGEERAKGNILERFSAQQFPDLHSELNLSSLELGDSALYFCASSVTLTGTDTQYFGPGTRLTVL.

The rearrangement links TRBV29-1 to TRBJ2-7; 9 nucleotides line up with TRBD1. The CDR3 sequence is 13 residues long. Germline CDR1 and CDR2: SQVTM and ANQGSEA. The V gene end was trimmed by 8 bases and the J gene end by 1 base; junction bases not matched to a gene: 6. DNA of the CDR3: TGCAGCATCCGGACAGGGGTTTCCTACGAGCAGTACTTC. This translates into CSIRTGVSYEQYF.

The J gene is TRBJ2-5, the V gene TRBV11-2; 11 bases are a match to TRBD2. Per germline, CDR1 SGHAT and CDR2 FQNNGV. Trimming removed 1 base from V and 5 bases from J; junction bases left unmatched: 6. The CDR3 loop spans 16 amino acids. The DNA of the CDR3 is TGTGCCAGCAGCTTAGTCCCTAGCGGGGGGCACGAGACCCAGTACTTC. Residues: CASSLVPSGGHETQYF. The variable domain in full, completed from reference TRBV11-2 and TRBJ2-5, reads EAGVAQSPRYKIIEKRQSVAFWCNPISGHATLYWYQQILGQGPKLLIQFQNNGVVDDSQLPKDRFSAERLKGVDSTLKIQPAKLEDSAVYLCASSLVPSGGHETQYFGPGTRLLVL.

This clonotype was found a few times. The J gene is TRBJ2-7, the V gene TRBV29-1; the match to TRBD2 covers 7 bases. Trimming took 5 bases from V and 2 from J; bases not matched to a gene: 6. Germline V gives CDR1 SQVTM, CDR2 ANQGSEA. This CDR3 contains 13 residues. The CDR3 region is CSVTRGNAYEQYF. The CDR3 nucleotides read TGCAGCGTTACGCGGGGGAACGCCTACGAGCAGTACTTC.

V gene TRBV20-1 combines with J gene TRBJ2-4; D is undetermined. The J call may be wrong; the DNA end is better matched by TRBJ2-7. CDR3 length: 15 amino acids. Germline CDR1 DFQATT, CDR2 SNEGSKA (reference sequence). DNA of the CDR3: TGCAGTGCTAGGGGCCCCCCCGGGCTAGCCTACGAGCAGTACTTC. Protein: CSARGPPGLAYEQYF.

V usage is TRBV24-1 and J usage is TRBJ2-3; D ambiguous. Germline lookup yields CDR1 KGHDR and CDR2 SFDVKD. Trimming left V 9 bases short and J 2 bases short, with 17 bases between. The length of the CDR3 is 15 residues. CDR3 coding DNA: TGTGCCACCGGATCAGCGACACACCTCACAGATACGCAGTATTTT. Its translation is CATGSATHLTDTQYF.

The rearrangement uses TRBV20-1 and TRBJ1-2; D gene uncertain. V was clipped by 0 bases and J by 8 bases, with 16 bases between them. This CDR3 comprises 14 residues. Germline CDR1 DFQATT, CDR2 SNEGSKA (reference sequence). In nucleotides, the CDR3 is TGCAGTGCTAGAGATGGGGTCGACCTCGGGGGCTACACCTTC. Its translation is CSARDGVDLGGYTF.

The V and J genes are TRBV12-3 or TRBV12-4 and TRBJ2-3, with D possibly matching TRBD2 (6 bases). Trimming removed 2 bases from V and 5 bases from J, with 17 bases in between. This CDR3 is 16 amino acids long. This CDR3 reads CASSLMVSGVGDTQYF. CDR3 coding DNA: TGTGCCAGCAGTTTAATGGTTTCGGGGGTGGGAGATACGCAGTATTTT.

This clonotype has only a few counts. The rearrangement uses TRBV10-3 and TRBJ2-7, with D possibly matching TRBD2 (5 bases). The CDR3 loop spans 17 amino acids. V lost 3 bases, J lost 3 bases, and 21 bases lay in between. Germline lookup yields CDR1 ENHRY and CDR2 SYGVKD. CDR3 sequence (DNA): TGTGCCATCAGTGATCCGCTCACCGGGATCGATGACTACGAGCAGTACTTC. Translation: CAISDPLTGIDDYEQYF.

V gene TRBV20-1 combines with J gene TRBJ2-5; D might be TRBD1 (6 bases). Between the trimmed V and J ends, which lost 5 bases and 3 bases, there was a span of 10 bases. CDR1 is DFQATT and CDR2 is SNEGSKA in the germline V gene (reference sequence). CDR3 length equals 12 residues. The CDR3 bases are TGCAGTGCTCGGAGGACAGAAGAGACCCAGTACTTC. It codes for CSARRTEETQYF.

This clonotype was seen repeatedly, ten times or more. V gene TRBV5-1 combines with J gene TRBJ2-1; D perhaps matches TRBD1 (7 bases). Trimming left V 5 bases short and J 5 bases short, with 29 bases between. CDR3 length equals 19 residues. Germline V gives CDR1 SGHRS, CDR2 YFSETQ. CDR3 loop: CASRGGDSAFRGIDNEQFF. CDR3 DNA: TGCGCCAGCAGGGGCGGGGACAGCGCCTTCCGTGGGATCGACAATGAGCAGTTCTTC.

Only a few counts were recorded for this clonotype. The chain has TRBV7-6 and TRBJ2-5, with D uncertain. The DNA end favors TRBJ2-7, so the J call may be wrong. The germline V gene has CDR1 SGHVS and CDR2 FNYEAQ. The CDR3 contains 14 residues. The CDR3 region is CASSLNSRTYEQYF. The DNA for the CDR3 is TGTGCCAGCAGCTTAAATTCGCGTACCTACGAGCAGTACTTC.

The chain carries TRBV6-6 and TRBJ1-1; TRBD1 might be the D (6 bases). CDR3 length: 12 residues. V lost 5 bases, J lost 7 bases, and 11 bases lay in between. In germline, CDR1 is MNHNY, CDR2 SVGAGI (reference sequence). The CDR3 DNA sequence: TGTGCCAGCAGTCACAGGGCCAGTGAAGCTTTCTTT. It encodes CASSHRASEAFF.

The V gene is TRBV7-9, the J gene TRBJ2-6; 10 nucleotides match TRBD1. Trimming cost V 3 bases and J 2 bases; bases outside gene matches: 10. The CDR3 sequence is 19 residues long. CDR1 SEHNR and CDR2 FQNEAQ come from the germline V gene (reference sequence). Written as DNA, the CDR3 is TGTGCCAGCAGCTTCGACAGGGGGCTCTCAATACCTGGGGCCAACGTCCTGACTTTC. It translates to CASSFDRGLSIPGANVLTF.

V usage is TRBV9 and J usage is TRBJ2-4, with D perhaps being TRBD1 or TRBD2 (5 bases each). This CDR3 contains 13 residues. The germline V gene encodes CDR1 SGDLS and CDR2 YYNGEE. The V end lost 0 bases, the J end lost 13 bases, and 14 bases lay between the germline ends. The CDR3 protein is CASSVGRAGEQYF. The CDR3 DNA reads TGTGCCAGCAGCGTAGGCAGGGCCGGGGAGCAGTACTTC.

The chain recombines TRBV9 with TRBJ1-5, with 8 positions matching TRBD1. The V and J ends lost 4 bases and 3 bases, in that order; junction bases with no gene match: 21. Germline V CDR1 and CDR2: SGDLS, YYNGEE. The CDR3 loop spans 20 amino acids. This chain's CDR3 is CASSLSVVGRTGRDNQPQHF. The CDR3 bases are TGTGCCAGCAGCTTAAGCGTAGTAGGTCGGACAGGGAGGGACAATCAGCCCCAGCATTTT.